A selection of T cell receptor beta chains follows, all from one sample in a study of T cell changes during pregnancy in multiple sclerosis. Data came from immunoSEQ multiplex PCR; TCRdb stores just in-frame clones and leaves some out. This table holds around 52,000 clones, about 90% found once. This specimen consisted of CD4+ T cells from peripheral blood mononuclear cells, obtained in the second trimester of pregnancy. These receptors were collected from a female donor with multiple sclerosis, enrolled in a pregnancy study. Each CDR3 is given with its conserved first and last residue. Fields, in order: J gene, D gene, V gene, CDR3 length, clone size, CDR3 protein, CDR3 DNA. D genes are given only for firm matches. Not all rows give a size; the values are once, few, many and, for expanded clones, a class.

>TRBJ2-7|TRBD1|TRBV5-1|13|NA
CASSSGTVYEQYF
TGCGCCAGCAGCTCCGGGACAGTCTACGAGCAGTACTTC
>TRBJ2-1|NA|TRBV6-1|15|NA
CASSPRLGLGNEQFF
TGTGCCAGCAGCCCCCGCTTGGGACTCGGCAATGAGCAGTTCTTC
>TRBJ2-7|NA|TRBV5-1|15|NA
CASSPDRPSSYEQYF
TGCGCCAGCAGCCCTGACAGACCGAGCTCCTACGAGCAGTACTTC
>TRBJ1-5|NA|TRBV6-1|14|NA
CASSGQLSNQPQHF
TGTGCCAGCAGCGGACAGCTTAGCAATCAGCCCCAGCATTTT
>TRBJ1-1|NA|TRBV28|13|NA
CASRGVSGTEAFF
TGTGCCAGCCGGGGGGTTTCTGGGACTGAAGCTTTCTTT
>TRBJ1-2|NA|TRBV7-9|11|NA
CAHGGIYGYTF
TGTGCCCACGGAGGGATTTATGGCTACACCTTC
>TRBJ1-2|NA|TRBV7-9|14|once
CASSLDGSGRGYTF
TGTGCCAGCAGCTTAGACGGTTCGGGGAGAGGCTACACCTTC
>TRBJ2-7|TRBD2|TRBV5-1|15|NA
CASSRTSGRGYEQYF
TGCGCCAGCAGCAGGACTAGCGGGAGAGGGTACGAGCAGTACTTC
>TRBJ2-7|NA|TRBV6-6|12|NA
CASRNGPSEQYF
TGTGCCAGCCGTAATGGTCCGAGCGAGCAGTACTTC
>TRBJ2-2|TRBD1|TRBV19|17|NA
CASSIGLLGTGSGELFF
TGTGCCAGTAGTATCGGCCTCCTCGGGACAGGGAGCGGGGAGCTGTTTTTT
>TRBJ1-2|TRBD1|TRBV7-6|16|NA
CASSLVTGGIGYGYTF
TGTGCCAGCAGCTTAGTTACAGGGGGCATCGGCTATGGCTACACCTTC
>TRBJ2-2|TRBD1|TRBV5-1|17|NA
CASSHITGTENTGELFF
TGCGCCAGCAGCCACATCACCGGGACAGAGAACACCGGGGAGCTGTTTTTT
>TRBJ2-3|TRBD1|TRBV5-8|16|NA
CASSFVWTGRTDTQYF
TGTGCCAGCAGCTTCGTCTGGACAGGTCGCACAGATACGCAGTATTTT
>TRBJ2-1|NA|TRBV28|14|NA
CASSLYTGADEQFF
TGTGCCAGCAGTTTATATACGGGAGCCGATGAGCAGTTCTTC
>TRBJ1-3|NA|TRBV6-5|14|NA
CASSYSSSGNTIYF
TGTGCCAGCAGTTACTCTAGCAGCGGAAACACCATATATTTT
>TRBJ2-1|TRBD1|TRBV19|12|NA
CATGVGLNEQFF
TGTGCGACAGGGGTCGGACTCAATGAGCAGTTCTTC
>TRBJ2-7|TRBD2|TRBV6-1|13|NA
CATVLAGVYEQYF
TGTGCCACCGTTCTAGCGGGAGTCTACGAGCAGTACTTC
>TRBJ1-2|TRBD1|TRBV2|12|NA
CASTGTAYGYTF
TGTGCCAGCACTGGGACAGCGTATGGCTACACCTTC
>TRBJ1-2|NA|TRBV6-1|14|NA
CASLFTGVRAGYTF
TGTGCCAGCTTATTTACCGGGGTCCGAGCCGGCTACACCTTC
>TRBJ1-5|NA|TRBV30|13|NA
CACQMSDNQPQHF
TGTGCCTGCCAGATGAGCGACAATCAGCCCCAGCATTTT
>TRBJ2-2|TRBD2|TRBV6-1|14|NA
CASSTGTSKGELFF
TGTGCCAGCAGTACCGGGACTAGCAAGGGGGAGCTGTTTTTT
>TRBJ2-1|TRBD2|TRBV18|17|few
CASSPSTKRGSYNEQFF
TGTGCCAGCTCACCATCGACCAAGCGGGGATCGTACAATGAGCAGTTCTTC
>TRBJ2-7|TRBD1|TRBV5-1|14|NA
CASSGGTGLNEQYF
TGCGCCAGCAGCGGAGGGACAGGGCTGAACGAGCAGTACTTC
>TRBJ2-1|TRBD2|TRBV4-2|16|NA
CASGGGSGSSYNEQFF
TGTGCCAGCGGAGGGGGGAGCGGGAGCTCCTACAATGAGCAGTTCTTC
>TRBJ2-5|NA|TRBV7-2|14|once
CASSPPLEGKTQYF
TGTGCCAGCAGCCCGCCCTTGGAGGGAAAGACCCAGTACTTC
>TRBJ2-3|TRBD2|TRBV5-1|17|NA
CASSLAGGSGGPDTQYF
TGCGCCAGCAGCTTGGCGGGCGGATCGGGGGGGCCAGATACGCAGTATTTT
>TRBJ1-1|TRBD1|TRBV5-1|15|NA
CASRTGTPESTEAFF
TGCGCCAGCAGGACAGGGACTCCGGAGAGTACTGAAGCTTTCTTT
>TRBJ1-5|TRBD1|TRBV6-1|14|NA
CASTPGQGHQPQHF
TGTGCCAGCACCCCGGGACAGGGGCATCAGCCCCAGCATTTT
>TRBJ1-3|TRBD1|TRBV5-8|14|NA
CASSQQGAGNTIYF
TGTGCCAGCAGCCAACAGGGGGCTGGAAACACCATATATTTT
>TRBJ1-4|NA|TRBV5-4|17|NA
CASSLAGGRARSEKLFF
TGTGCCAGCAGCTTGGCCGGGGGACGGGCGAGAAGTGAAAAACTGTTTTTT
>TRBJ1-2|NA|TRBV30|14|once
CAWRHQTGGYGYTF
TGTGCCTGGAGGCACCAGACAGGCGGCTATGGCTACACCTTC
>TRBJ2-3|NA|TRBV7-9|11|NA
CASSLTDTQYF
TGTGCCAGCAGCCTCACAGATACGCAGTATTTT
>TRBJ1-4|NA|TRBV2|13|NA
CASKRGLNEKLFF
TGTGCCAGCAAGAGAGGGTTAAATGAAAAACTGTTTTTT
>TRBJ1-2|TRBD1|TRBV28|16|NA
CASSENPGQTPYGYTF
TGTGCCAGCAGTGAAAACCCGGGACAGACGCCCTATGGCTACACCTTC
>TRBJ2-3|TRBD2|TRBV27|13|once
CASSPDVAGTQYF
TGTGCCAGCAGTCCCGATGTAGCGGGTACGCAGTATTTT
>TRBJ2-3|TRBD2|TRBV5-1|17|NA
CASSWASSGSSTDTQYF
TGCGCCAGCAGCTGGGCGAGTAGCGGGAGTAGCACAGATACGCAGTATTTT
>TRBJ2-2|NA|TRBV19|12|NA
CASNARTGELFF
TGTGCCAGTAACGCCCGGACCGGGGAGCTGTTTTTT
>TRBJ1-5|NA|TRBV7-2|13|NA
CASSFETGQPQHF
TGTGCCAGCAGCTTTGAGACGGGTCAGCCCCAGCATTTT
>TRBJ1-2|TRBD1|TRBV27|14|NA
CASSFTGGGFGYTF
TGTGCCAGCAGTTTTACAGGGGGCGGATTTGGCTACACCTTC
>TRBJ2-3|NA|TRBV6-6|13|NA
CASTSRGGDTQYF
TGTGCCAGCACCTCTAGGGGGGGAGATACGCAGTATTTT